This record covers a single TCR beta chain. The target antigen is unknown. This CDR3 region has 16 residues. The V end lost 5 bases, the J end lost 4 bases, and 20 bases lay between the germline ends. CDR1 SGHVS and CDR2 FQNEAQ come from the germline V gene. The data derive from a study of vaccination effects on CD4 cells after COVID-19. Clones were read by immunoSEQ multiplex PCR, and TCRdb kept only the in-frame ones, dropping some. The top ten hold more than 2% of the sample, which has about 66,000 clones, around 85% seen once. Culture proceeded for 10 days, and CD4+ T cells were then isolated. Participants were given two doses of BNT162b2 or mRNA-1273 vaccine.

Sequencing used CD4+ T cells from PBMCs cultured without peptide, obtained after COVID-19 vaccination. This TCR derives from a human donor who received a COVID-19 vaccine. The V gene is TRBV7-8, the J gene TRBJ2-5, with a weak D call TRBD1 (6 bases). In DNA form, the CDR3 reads TGTGCCAGCAGCCGAGGACTTCTGAGGGGGACAGAGACCCAGTACTTC. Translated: CASSRGLLRGTETQYF.